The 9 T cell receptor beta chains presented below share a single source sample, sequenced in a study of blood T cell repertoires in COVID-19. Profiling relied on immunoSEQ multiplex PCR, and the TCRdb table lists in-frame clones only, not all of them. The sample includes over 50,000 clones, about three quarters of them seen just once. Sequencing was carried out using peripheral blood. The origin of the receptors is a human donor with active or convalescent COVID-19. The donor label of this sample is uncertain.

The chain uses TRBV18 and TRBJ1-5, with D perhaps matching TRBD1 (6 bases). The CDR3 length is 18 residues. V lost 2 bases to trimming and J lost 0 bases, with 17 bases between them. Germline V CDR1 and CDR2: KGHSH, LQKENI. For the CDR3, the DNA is TGTGCCAGCTCACCATTCAACAGGGATGGGTATAGCAATCAGCCCCAGCATTTT. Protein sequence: CASSPFNRDGYSNQPQHF. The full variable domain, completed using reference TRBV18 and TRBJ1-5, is NAGVMQNPRHLVRRRGQEARLRCSPMKGHSHVYWYRQLPEEGLKFMVYLQKENIIDESGMPKERFSAEFPKEGPSILRIQQVVRGDSAAYFCASSPFNRDGYSNQPQHFGDGTRLSIL.

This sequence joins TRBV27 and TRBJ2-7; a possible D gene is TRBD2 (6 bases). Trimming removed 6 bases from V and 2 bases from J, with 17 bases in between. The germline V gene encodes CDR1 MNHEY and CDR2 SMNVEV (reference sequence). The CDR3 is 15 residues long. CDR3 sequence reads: CASSTSGGGTYEQYF. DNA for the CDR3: TGTGCCAGCAGCACCTCTGGTGGCGGGACCTACGAGCAGTACTTC.

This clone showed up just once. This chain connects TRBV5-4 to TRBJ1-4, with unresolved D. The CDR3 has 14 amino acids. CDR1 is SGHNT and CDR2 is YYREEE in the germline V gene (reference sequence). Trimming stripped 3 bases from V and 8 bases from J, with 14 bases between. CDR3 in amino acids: CASSYGVRAEKLFF. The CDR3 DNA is TGTGCCAGCAGCTACGGTGTGAGAGCGGAAAAACTGTTTTTT.

The CDR3 reads CASSLDPSREQYF. CDR3 DNA sequence: TGTGCCAGCAGCTTAGACCCATCCAGGGAGCAGTACTTC. The rearrangement joins TRBV7-8 to TRBJ2-7; the D is unclear. The germline V gene encodes CDR1 SGHVS and CDR2 FQNEAQ. V shed 1 base and J shed 7 bases, with 11 bases lying between them. This CDR3 has 13 residues.

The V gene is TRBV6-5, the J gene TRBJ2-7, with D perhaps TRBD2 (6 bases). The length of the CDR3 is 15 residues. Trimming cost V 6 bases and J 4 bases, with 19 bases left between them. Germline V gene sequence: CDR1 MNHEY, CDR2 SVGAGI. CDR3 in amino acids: CASREGIGRDYEQYF. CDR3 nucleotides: TGTGCCAGCAGAGAGGGGATTGGGCGGGATTACGAGCAGTACTTC.

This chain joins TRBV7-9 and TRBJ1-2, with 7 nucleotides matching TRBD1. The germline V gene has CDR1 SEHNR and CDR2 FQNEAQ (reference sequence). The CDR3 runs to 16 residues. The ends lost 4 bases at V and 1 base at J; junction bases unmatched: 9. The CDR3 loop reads CASSSPDRTVNYGYTF. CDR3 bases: TGTGCCAGCAGCTCCCCGGACAGGACCGTTAACTATGGCTACACCTTC.

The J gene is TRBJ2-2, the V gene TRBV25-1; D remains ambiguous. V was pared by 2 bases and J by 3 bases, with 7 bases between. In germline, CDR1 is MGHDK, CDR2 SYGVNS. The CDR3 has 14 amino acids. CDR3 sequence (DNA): TGTGCCAGCAGTGAACGTGTTGACACCGGGGAGCTGTTTTTT. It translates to CASSERVDTGELFF.

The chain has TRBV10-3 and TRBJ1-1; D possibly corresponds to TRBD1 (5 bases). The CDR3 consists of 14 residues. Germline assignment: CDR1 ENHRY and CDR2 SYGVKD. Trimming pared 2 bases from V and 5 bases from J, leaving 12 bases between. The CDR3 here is CAISEAQGRTEAFF. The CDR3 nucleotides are TGTGCCATCAGTGAGGCTCAGGGTAGGACTGAAGCTTTCTTT.

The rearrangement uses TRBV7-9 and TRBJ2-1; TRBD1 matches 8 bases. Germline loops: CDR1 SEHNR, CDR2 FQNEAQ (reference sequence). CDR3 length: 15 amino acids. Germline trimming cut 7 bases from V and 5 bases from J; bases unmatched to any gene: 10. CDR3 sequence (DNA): TGTGCCAGCACGTTCCAGGGGACAGGAAACAATGAGCAGTTCTTC. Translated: CASTFQGTGNNEQFF.